This TCR beta chain came from a study of T cell responses to AZD1222 COVID-19 vaccine. General study points: There were vaccine-associated CD4 TCRs across spike, dominant at 160-218 and 743-854. Baseline testing showed seropositivity in only five or six AZD1222 recipients. Donors skewed white British and female; clonal diversity was possibly underestimated.

Produced via immunoSEQ multiplex PCR; TCRdb's table is partial and in-frame only. The repertoire includes about 140,000 clones, 91% of them detected once, and roughly 7.6% sits in the top ten. Details on this clone: Its antigen remains unidentified.

Germline V CDR1 and CDR2: SQVTM, ANQGSEA. The V gene lost 5 bases and the J gene lost 4 bases, with 2 bases spanning the gap. CDR3 length: 10 amino acids. The rearrangement links TRBV29-1 to TRBJ1-4; D ambiguous. This sequence originates from an adult who received the MenACWY meningococcal vaccine as a control. Sequenced material: peripheral blood, taken 28 days after the second dose of the MenACWY control vaccine. The CDR3 DNA reads TGCAGCGTTCTTAATGAAAAACTGTTTTTT. This translates into CSVLNEKLFF.